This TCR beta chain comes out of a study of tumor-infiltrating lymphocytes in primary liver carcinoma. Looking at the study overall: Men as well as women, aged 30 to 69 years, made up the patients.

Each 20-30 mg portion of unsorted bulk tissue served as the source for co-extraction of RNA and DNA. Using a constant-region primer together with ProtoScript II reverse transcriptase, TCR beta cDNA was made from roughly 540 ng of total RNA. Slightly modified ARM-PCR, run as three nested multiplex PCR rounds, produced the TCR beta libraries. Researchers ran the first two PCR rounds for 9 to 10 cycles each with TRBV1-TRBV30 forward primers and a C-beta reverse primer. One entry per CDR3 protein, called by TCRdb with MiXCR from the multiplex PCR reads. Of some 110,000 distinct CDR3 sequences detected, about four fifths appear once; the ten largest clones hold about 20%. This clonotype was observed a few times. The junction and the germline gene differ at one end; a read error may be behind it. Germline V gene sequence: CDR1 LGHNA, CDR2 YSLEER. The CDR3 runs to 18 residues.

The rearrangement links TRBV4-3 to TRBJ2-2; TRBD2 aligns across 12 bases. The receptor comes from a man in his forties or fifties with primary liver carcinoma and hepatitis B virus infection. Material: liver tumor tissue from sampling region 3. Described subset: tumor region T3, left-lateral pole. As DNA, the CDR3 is TGCGCCAGCAGTCAAGATAGCCCGGGACTAGCGGGCCTGGGGGAGCTGCTTTTT. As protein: CASSQDSPGLAGLGELLF.